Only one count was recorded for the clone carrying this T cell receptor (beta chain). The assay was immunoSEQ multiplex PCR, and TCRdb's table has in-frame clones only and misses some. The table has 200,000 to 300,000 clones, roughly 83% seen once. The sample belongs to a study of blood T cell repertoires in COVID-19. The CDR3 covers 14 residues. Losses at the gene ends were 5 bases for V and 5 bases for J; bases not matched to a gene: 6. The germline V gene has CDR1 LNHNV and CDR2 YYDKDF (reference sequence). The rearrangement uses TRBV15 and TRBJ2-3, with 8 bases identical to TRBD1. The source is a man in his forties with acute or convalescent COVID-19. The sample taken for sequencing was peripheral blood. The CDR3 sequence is CATSPGQGEDTQYF. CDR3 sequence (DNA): TGTGCCACCAGCCCTGGACAGGGTGAAGATACGCAGTATTTT.